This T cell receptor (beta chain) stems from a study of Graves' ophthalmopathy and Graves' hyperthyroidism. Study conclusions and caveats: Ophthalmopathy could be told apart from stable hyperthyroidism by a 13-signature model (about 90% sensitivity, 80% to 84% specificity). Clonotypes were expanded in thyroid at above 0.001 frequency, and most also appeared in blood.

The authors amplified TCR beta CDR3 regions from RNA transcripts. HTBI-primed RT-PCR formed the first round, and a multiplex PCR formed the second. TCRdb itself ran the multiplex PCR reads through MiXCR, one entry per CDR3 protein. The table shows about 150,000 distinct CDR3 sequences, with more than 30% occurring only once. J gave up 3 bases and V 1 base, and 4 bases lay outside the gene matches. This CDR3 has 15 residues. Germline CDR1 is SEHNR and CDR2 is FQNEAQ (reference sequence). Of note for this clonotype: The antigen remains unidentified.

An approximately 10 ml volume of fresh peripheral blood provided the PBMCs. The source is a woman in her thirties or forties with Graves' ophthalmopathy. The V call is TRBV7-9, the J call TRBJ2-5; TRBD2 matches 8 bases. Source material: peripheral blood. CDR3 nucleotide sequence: TGTGCCAGCAGCTTAGATACGGGAGGGAAAGAGACCCAGTACTTC. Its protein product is CASSLDTGGKETQYF.